This T cell receptor beta chain appears in the sequencing data of a study of T cells after yellow fever vaccination (dated by TCRdb to between 2018 and 2021). Background on the whole study: Libraries from fractions with low cell numbers were prepared with the SMART-Seq v4 Ultra Low Input RNA kit. To follow T-cell clones before and after both primary and booster YFV17D yellow fever vaccination, bulk TCR alpha and beta repertoires underwent longitudinal sequencing. Two healthy male donors, one aged 18 to 29 and one aged 30 to 39 years, were included in the cohort. Blood samples were taken at several timepoints before and after primary and secondary immunization, and bulk PBMC replicates and cell subsets were isolated. What the work shows at the level of the full study, not this receptor alone: A small fraction of clonotypes appeared in both the CD4 and CD8 compartments, likely as a result of convergent recombination. The secondary T-cell response was found to be weaker but faster than the primary response, with a peak reached on day 5 rather than on day 15. Because abundant contaminating clonotypes from the bulk population could be contained in FACS-sorted repertoires, computational filtering was required. After the booster, most of the clones that had expanded following primary vaccination were detected again (about 95% of CD4 and 80% to 90% of CD8), which suggests that memory was broadly maintained. Because only two donors were included in the study, the extent to which the findings can be generalized is limited.

The sample's treatment or condition label, decoded: live attenuated yellow fever vaccine strain. A standard Ficoll-Paque protocol was used to isolate PBMCs from peripheral blood. CD4 and CD8 T-cell fractions were isolated with Dynabeads CD4 and CD8 positive selection kits. RNA was extracted with TriZol from bulk PBMCs, CD4 and CD8 fractions, and dextramer-positive and dextramer-negative fractions. TCR cDNA was synthesized by 5'RACE template switching, which introduced a universal primer site and unique molecular identifiers. Priming of cDNA synthesis was performed from both the TCR alpha and TCR beta constant segments. Libraries were amplified in two PCR steps, with sample barcodes and sequencing adapters added in the second step. Sequencing of libraries was done on Illumina HiSeq 2500 (2x100 bp) or NovaSeq (2x150 bp). The paper's data handling went like this. Reads were demultiplexed and collapsed into UMI consensus sequences with MIGEC, and V(D)J alignment was performed with MiXCR. Vaccine-responding clonotypes were defined with edgeR using replicate PBMC samples, requiring FDR below 0.01 and a log2 fold change above 5 up to day 15. Each bulk clonotype received a CD4 or CD8 identity based on whether the sequenced CD4 or CD8 repertoire contained that clonotype at higher abundance. Starting from the raw public reads, TCRdb applied fastp trimming at Q25, assembled clones with MiXCR and retained in-frame beta chains. Here each entry gathers all rows of one CDR3 protein and keeps the most common genes and DNA. The V and J calls come from TCRdb's annotation, not from the publication. This sample comprises 200,000 to 300,000 distinct CDR3 sequences, over 6.5% of them detected only once. In total, the top ten clones hold approximately 1% of the sample.

Measured from the cysteine to the phenylalanine, the CDR3 is 12 residues long. The sequence is cut down to CDR3 DNA, 36 bases in frame from base 1. Trimming removed 2 bases from V and 7 bases from J, leaving 9 bases between the germline ends. CDR1 and CDR2, looked up from the germline V gene, are KGHSH and LQKENI. This clonotype was seen at least ten times. The target of this receptor is not known. Base-call qualities are not available, and no considerably larger clone is one nucleotide away. The receptor comes from a man aged 25 to 45 who received the YFV17D yellow fever vaccine. Sequencing was performed on CD4+ T cells sorted from PBMCs, taken on the day of the yellow fever booster vaccination. The sequence links TRBV18 to TRBJ2-7; the D gene identity is not certain. The nucleotide sequence reads TGTGCCAGCTCACCAGCATTTTATGAGCAGTACTTC. Protein translation: CASSPAFYEQYF.